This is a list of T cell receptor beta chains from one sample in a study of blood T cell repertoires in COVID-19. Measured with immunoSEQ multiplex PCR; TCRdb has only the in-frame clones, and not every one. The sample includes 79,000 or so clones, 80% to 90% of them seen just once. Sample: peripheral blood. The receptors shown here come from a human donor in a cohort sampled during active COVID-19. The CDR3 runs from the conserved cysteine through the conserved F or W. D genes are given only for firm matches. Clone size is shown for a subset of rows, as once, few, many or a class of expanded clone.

DNA: TGTGCCAGCAGTCCCCCGGGACTTTATAATTCACCCCTCCACTTT
CDR3: CASSPPGLYNSPLHF
size: few
V: TRBV28
D: -
J: TRBJ1-6

DNA: TGTGCCAGCAGCTCGGACCAAGAGACCCAGTACTTC
CDR3: CASSSDQETQYF
size: -
V: TRBV11-2
D: -
J: TRBJ2-5

DNA: TGTGCCAGTAGTATCGAAAATCCGGGACTAGCTTTTTACCATGAGCAGTTCTTC
CDR3: CASSIENPGLAFYHEQFF
size: -
V: TRBV19
D: TRBD2
J: TRBJ2-1

DNA: TGTGCCAGCAGTAGACAGATACAAGGGGGTACTGAAGCTTTCTTT
CDR3: CASSRQIQGGTEAFF
size: -
V: TRBV6-5
D: -
J: TRBJ1-1

DNA: TGTGCCAGCAGTTTTGAAAGGGGGTCCTACAATGAGCAGTTCTTC
CDR3: CASSFERGSYNEQFF
size: -
V: TRBV28
D: -
J: TRBJ2-1

DNA: TGCGCCAGCAGCACCGAGAGTGGACAGGGTTACAATGAGCAGTTCTTC
CDR3: CASSTESGQGYNEQFF
size: medium-sized
V: TRBV5-1
D: TRBD1
J: TRBJ2-1

DNA: TGTGCCAGCAGCCCCCCTCTTTACGAGGGCGGAAACATTCAGTACTTC
CDR3: CASSPPLYEGGNIQYF
size: -
V: TRBV11-2
D: -
J: TRBJ2-4

DNA: TGTGCCAGTGGGGGGGCAAGGATAAGGACAGATACGCAGTATTTT
CDR3: CASGGARIRTDTQYF
size: -
V: TRBV28
D: -
J: TRBJ2-3

DNA: TGTGCCAGCAGCTTTTATCCCGGGACTAGCGGGAGAAACACCGGGGAGCTGTTTTTT
CDR3: CASSFYPGTSGRNTGELFF
size: -
V: TRBV7-2
D: TRBD2
J: TRBJ2-2

DNA: TGCGCCAGCAGCTCGCCCGACAGACCTGAAGCTTTCTTT
CDR3: CASSSPDRPEAFF
size: once
V: TRBV5-1
D: -
J: TRBJ1-1

DNA: TGTGCCAGCAGTTACGTGGGCGGGGCGGAGGAAAAACTGTTTTTT
CDR3: CASSYVGGAEEKLFF
size: -
V: TRBV6-6
D: -
J: TRBJ1-4

DNA: TGTGCCAGCACCTTGGCCGGGGGGAACACTGAAGCTTTCTTT
CDR3: CASTLAGGNTEAFF
size: -
V: TRBV2
D: -
J: TRBJ1-1